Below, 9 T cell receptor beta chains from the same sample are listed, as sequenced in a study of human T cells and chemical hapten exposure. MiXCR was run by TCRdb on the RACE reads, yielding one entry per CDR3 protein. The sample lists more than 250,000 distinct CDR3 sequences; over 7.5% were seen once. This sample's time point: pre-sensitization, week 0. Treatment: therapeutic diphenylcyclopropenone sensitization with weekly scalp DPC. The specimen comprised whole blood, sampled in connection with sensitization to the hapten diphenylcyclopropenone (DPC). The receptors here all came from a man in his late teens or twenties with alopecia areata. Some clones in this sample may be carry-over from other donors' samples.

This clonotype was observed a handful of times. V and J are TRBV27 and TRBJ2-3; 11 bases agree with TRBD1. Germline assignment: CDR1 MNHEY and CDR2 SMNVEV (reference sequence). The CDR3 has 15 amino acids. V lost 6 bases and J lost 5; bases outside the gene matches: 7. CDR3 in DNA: TGTGCCAGCAGCTCGGACAGGGGGCTTGAAGATACGCAGTATTTT. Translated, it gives CASSSDRGLEDTQYF.

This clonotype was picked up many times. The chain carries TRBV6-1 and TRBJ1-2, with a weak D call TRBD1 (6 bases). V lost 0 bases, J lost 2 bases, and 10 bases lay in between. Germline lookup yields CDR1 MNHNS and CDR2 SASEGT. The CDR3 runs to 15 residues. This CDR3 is CASSEARGINYGYTF. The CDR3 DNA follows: TGTGCCAGCAGTGAAGCGAGGGGGATAAACTATGGCTACACCTTC.

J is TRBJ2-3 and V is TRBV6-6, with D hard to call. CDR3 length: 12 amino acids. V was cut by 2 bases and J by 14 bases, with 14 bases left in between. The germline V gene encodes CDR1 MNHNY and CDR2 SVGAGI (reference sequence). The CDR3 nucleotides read TGTGCCAGCAGTTACGGACCAGACCTAAGGTATTTT. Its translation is CASSYGPDLRYF.

In DNA, the CDR3 is TGTGCCAGCAGTTTCCCCACGGGCACTAACACCGGGGAGCTGTTTTTT. Encoded protein: CASSFPTGTNTGELFF. This rearrangement joins TRBV12-3 or TRBV12-4 to TRBJ2-2; no clear D gene. Trimming took off 3 bases at V and 2 bases at J, with 13 bases between the two ends. The CDR3 loop spans 16 amino acids.

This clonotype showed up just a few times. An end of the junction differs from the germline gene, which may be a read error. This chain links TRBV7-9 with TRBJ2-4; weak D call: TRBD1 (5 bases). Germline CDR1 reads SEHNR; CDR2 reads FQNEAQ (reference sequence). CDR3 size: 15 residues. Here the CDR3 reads CASSSDLGPKNIRYF. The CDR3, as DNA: TGTGCCAGCAGCTCCGATCTGGGGCCAAAAAACATTCGGTACTTC.

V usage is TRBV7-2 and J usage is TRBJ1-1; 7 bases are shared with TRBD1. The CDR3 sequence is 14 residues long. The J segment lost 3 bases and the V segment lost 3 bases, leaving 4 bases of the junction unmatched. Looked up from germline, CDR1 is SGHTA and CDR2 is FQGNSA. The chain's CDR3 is CASSFRQGDTEAFF. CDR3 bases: TGTGCCAGCAGCTTCCGACAGGGTGACACTGAAGCTTTCTTT.

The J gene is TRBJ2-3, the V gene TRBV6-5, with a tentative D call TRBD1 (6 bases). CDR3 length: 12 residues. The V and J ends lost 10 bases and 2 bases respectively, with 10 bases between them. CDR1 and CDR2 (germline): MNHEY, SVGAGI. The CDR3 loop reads CANRDLTDTQYF. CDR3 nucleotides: TGTGCCAACAGGGACCTCACAGATACGCAGTATTTT.

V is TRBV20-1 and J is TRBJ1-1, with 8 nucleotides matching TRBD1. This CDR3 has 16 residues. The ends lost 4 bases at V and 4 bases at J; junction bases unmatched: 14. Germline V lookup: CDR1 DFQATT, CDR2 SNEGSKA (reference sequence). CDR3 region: CSATDLDRGEGTEAFF. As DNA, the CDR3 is TGCAGTGCTACTGACCTAGACAGGGGAGAGGGCACTGAAGCTTTCTTT.

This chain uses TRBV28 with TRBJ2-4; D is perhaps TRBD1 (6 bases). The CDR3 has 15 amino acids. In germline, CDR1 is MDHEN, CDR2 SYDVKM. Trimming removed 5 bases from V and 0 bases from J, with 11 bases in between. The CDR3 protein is CASSQRTVAKNIQYF. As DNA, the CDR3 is TGTGCCAGCAGTCAGAGGACAGTAGCCAAAAACATTCAGTACTTC.